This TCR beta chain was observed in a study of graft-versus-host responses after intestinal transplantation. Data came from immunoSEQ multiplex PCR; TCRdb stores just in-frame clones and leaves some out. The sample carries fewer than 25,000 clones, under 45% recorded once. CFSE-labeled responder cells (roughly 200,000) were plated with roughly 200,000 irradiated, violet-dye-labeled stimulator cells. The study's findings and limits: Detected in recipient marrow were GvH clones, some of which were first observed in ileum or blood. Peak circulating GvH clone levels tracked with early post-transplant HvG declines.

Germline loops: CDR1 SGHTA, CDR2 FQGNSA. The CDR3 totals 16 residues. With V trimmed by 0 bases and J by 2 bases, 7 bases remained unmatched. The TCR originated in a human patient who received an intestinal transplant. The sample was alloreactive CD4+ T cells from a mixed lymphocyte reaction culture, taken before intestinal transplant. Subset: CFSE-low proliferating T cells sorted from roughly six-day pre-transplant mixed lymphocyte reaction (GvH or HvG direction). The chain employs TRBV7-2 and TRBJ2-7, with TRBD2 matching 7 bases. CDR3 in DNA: TGTGCCAGCAGCTTAGCGGCGTCGGGAGGAGCCTACGAGCAGTACTTC. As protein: CASSLAASGGAYEQYF.